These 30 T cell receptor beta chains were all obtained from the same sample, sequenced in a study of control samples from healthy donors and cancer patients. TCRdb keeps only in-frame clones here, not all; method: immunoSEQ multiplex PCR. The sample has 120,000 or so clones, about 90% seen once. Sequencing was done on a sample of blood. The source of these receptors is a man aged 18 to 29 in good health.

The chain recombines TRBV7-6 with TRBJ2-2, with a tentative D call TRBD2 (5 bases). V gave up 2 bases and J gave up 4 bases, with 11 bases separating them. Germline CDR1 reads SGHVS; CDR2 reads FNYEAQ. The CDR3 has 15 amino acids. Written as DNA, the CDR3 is TGTGCCAGCAGCTTATTGGGGAGCGCCACCGGGGAGCTGTTTTTT. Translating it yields CASSLLGSATGELFF.

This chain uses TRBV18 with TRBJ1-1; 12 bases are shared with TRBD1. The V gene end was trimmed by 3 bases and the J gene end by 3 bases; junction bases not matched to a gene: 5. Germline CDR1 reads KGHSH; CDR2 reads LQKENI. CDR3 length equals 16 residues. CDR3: CASSPGTGGVDTEAFF. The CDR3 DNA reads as TGTGCCAGCTCACCCGGGACAGGGGGCGTGGACACTGAAGCTTTCTTT.

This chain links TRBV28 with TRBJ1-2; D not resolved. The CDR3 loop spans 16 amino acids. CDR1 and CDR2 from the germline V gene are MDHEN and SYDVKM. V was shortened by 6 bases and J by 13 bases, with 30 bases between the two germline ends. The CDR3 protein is CASSLLTDPTALSVTF. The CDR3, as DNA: TGTGCCAGCAGCCTACTAACTGACCCGACTGCGCTTTCTGTCACCTTC.

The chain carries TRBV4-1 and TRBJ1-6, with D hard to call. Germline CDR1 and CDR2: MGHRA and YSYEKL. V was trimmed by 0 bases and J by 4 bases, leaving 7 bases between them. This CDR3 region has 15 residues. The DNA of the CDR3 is TGCGCCAGCAGCCAAGATGGGCAGTATAATTCACCCCTCCACTTT. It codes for CASSQDGQYNSPLHF.

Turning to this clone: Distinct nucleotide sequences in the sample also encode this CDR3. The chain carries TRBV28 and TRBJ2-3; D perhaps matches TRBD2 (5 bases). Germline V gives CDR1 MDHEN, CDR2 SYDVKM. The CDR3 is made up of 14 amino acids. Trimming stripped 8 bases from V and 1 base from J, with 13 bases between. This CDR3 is CASRLNSGTDTQYF. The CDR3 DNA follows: TGTGCCAGCCGTCTAAATAGCGGCACAGATACGCAGTATTTT.

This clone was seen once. CDR3 DNA sequence: TGTGCCAGCAGTGAATTCGGGGACAGATACGAGCAGTACTTC. Protein sequence: CASSEFGDRYEQYF. This chain joins TRBV25-1 and TRBJ2-7; 7 bases agree with TRBD1. The CDR3 consists of 14 residues. Germline lookup yields CDR1 MGHDK and CDR2 SYGVNS. V trimming: 1 base; J trimming: 4 bases; junction bases outside the gene matches: 4.

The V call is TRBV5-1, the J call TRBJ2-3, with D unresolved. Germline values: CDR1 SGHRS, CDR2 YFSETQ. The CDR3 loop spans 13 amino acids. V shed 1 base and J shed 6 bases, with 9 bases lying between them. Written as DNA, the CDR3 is TGCGCCAGCAGCTTGACGACATACGATACGCAGTATTTT. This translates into CASSLTTYDTQYF.

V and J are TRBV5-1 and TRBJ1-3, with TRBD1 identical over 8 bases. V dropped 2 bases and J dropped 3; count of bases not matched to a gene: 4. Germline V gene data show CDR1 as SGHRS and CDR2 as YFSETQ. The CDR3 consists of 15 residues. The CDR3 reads CASSLTGGGGNTIYF. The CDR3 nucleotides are TGCGCCAGCAGCTTAACAGGGGGAGGTGGAAACACCATATATTTT.

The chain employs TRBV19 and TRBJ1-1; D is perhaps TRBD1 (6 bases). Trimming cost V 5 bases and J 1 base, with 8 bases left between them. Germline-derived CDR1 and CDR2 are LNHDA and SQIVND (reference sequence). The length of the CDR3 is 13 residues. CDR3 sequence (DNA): TGTGCCAGTAGTCCGACAGGGAACACTGAAGCTTTCTTT. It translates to CASSPTGNTEAFF.

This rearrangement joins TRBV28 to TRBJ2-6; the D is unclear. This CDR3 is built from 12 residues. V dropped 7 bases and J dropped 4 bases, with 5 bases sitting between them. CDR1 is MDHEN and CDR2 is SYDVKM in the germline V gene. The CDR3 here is CASNPGANVLTF. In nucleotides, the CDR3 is TGTGCCAGCAATCCCGGGGCCAACGTCCTGACTTTC.

This CDR3 reads CAWSVRVGTVMNTEAFF. The CDR3 DNA is TGTGCCTGGAGTGTACGGGTCGGAACTGTAATGAACACTGAAGCTTTCTTT. The rearrangement joins TRBV30 to TRBJ1-1; D unresolved. The V gene's germline CDR1 is GTSNPN and CDR2 SVGIG (reference sequence). The CDR3 runs 17 residues. Trimming took 0 bases from V and 0 from J, leaving 17 bases between them.

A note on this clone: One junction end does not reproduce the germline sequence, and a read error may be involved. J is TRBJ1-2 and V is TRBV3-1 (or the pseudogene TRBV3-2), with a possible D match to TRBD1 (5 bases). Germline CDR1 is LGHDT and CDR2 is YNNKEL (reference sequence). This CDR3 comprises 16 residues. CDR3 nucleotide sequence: TGTGCCCGCAGCTTACCGGGGGGGGACGGGGCGTGCGGCTACACCTTC. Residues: CARSLPGGDGACGYTF.

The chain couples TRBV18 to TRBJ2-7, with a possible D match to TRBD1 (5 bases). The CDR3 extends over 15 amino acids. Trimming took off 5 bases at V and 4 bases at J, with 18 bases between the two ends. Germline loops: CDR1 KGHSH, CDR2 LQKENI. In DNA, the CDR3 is TGTGCCAGCTCAACCGGACAACAGGTATCTTACGAGCAGTACTTC. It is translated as CASSTGQQVSYEQYF.

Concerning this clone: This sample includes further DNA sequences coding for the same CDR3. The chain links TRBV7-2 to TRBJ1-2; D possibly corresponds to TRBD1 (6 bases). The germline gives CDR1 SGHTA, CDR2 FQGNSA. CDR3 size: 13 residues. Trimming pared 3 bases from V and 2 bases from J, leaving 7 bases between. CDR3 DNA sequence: TGTGCCAGCAGCTTTGGACAGAACTATGGCTACACCTTC. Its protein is CASSFGQNYGYTF.

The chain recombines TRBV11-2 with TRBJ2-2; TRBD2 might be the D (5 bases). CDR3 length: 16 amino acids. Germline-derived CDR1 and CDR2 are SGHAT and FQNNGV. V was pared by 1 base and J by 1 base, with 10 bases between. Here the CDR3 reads CASSLVVGRNTGELFF. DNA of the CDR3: TGTGCCAGCAGCTTAGTTGTGGGGAGGAACACCGGGGAGCTGTTTTTT.

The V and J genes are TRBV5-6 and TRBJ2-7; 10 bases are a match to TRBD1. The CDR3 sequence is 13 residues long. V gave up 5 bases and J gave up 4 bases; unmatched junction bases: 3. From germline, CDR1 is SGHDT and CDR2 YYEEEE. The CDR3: CASSGDRGYEQYF. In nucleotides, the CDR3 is TGTGCCAGCAGTGGGGACAGGGGTTACGAGCAGTACTTC.

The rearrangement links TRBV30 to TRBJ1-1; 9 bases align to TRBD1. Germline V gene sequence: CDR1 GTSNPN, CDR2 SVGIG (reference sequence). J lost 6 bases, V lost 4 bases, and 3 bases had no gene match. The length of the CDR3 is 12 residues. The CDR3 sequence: CAWKRTGAEAFF. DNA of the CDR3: TGTGCCTGGAAACGGACAGGGGCTGAAGCTTTCTTT.

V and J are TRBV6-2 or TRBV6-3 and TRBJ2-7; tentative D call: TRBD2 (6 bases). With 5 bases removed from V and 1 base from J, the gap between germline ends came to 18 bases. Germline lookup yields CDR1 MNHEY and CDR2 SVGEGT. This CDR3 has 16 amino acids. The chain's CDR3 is CASSNYLEGWSYEQYF. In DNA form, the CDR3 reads TGTGCCAGCAGTAACTACCTGGAGGGCTGGTCCTACGAGCAGTACTTC.

Here the CDR3 DNA reads TGTGCCAGCAGCCAAGAGCGGGAGGTGGGGCCGCAGTTCTTC. As protein: CASSQEREVGPQFF. The V and J genes are TRBV3-1 (or the pseudogene TRBV3-2) and TRBJ2-1, with TRBD2 matching 8 bases. CDR1 is LGHDT, CDR2 YNNKEL, per germline (reference sequence). The CDR3 loop spans 14 amino acids. Trimming cost V 0 bases and J 12 bases; bases outside gene matches: 7.

The CDR3 nucleotides read TGTGCCAGCAGCAGCCAGGCAGGGCTTGCCACAGATACGCAGTATTTT. Translating it yields CASSSQAGLATDTQYF. This chain joins TRBV7-3 and TRBJ2-3; possibly TRBD1 for D (5 bases). The length of the CDR3 is 16 residues. Germline V gene lookup returns CDR1 SGHTA and CDR2 FQGTGA. V was clipped by 5 bases and J by 2 bases, with 17 bases between them. Full variable domain (missing parts from reference TRBV7-3 and TRBJ2-3): GAGVSQTPSNKVTEKGKYVELRCDPISGHTALYWYRQSLGQGPEFLIYFQGTGAADDSGLPNDRFFAVRPEGSVSTLKIQRTERGDSAVYLCASSSQAGLATDTQYFGPGTRLTVL.

CDR3 sequence: CASSLGDTEAFF. The CDR3 nucleotides are TGTGCCAGCAGCTTGGGGGACACTGAAGCTTTCTTT. The chain couples TRBV5-4 to TRBJ1-1; D ambiguous. The CDR3 runs to 12 residues. V gave up 0 bases and J gave up 3 bases, with 3 bases separating them. Germline lookup yields CDR1 SGHNT and CDR2 YYREEE (reference sequence).

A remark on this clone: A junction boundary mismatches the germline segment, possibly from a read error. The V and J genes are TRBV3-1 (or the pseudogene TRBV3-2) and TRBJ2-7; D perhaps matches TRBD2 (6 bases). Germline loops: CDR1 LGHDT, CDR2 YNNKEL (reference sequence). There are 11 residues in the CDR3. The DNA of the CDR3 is TGTGCCAGCAGCTCCCCAAGGACTACATTTTTC. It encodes CASSSPRTTFF.

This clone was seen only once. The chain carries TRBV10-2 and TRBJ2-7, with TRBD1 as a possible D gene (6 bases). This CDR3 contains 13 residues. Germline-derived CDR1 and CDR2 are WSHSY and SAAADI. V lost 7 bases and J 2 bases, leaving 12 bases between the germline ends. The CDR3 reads CASTRQDAYEQYF. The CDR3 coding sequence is TGCGCCAGCACCAGACAGGATGCCTACGAGCAGTACTTC.

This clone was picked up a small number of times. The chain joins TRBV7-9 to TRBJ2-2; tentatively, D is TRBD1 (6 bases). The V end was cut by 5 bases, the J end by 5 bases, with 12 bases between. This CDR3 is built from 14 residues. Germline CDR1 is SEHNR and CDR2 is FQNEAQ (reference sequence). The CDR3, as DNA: TGTGCCAGCAGCCCTTACAGGGCGACCGGGGAGCTGTTTTTT. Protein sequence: CASSPYRATGELFF.

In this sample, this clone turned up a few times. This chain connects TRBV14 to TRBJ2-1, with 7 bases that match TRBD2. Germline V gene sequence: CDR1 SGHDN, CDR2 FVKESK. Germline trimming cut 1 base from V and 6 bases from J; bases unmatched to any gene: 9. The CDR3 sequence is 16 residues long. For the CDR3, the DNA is TGTGCCAGCAGCCAAGTAACTGTAGCGGGTCTCAATGAGCAGTTCTTC. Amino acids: CASSQVTVAGLNEQFF.

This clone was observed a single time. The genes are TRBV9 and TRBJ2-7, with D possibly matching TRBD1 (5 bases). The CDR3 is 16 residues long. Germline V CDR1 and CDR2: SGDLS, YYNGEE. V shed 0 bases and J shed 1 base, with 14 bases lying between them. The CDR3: CASSVGQPLGSYEQYF. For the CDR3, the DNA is TGTGCCAGCAGCGTAGGACAGCCACTTGGGTCCTACGAGCAGTACTTC.

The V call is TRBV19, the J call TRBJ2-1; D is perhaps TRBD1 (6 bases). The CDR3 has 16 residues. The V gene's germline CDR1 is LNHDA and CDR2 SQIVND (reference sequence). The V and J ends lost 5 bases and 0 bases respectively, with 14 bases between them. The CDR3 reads CASSVSGDSSYNEQFF. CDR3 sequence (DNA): TGTGCCAGTAGTGTATCAGGGGATAGCTCCTACAATGAGCAGTTCTTC.

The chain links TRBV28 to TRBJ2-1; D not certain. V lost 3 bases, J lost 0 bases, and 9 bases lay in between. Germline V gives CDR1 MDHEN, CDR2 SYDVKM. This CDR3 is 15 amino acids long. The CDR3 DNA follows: TGTGCCAGCAGTTTTCCCAAGAGCTCCTACAATGAGCAGTTCTTC. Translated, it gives CASSFPKSSYNEQFF.

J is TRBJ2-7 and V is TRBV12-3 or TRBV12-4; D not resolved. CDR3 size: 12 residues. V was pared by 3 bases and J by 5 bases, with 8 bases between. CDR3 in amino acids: CASSFVVHEQYF. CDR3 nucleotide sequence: TGTGCCAGCAGTTTTGTAGTCCACGAGCAGTACTTC.

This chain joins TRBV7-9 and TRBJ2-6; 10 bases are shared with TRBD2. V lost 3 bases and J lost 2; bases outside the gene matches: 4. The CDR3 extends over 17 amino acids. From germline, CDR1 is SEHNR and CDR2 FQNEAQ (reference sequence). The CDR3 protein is CASSLVLAGTGANVLTF. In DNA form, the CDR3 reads TGTGCCAGCAGCTTGGTACTAGCGGGAACTGGGGCCAACGTCCTGACTTTC. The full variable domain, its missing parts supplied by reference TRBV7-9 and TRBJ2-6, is DTGVSQNPRHKITKRGQNVTFRCDPISEHNRLYWYRQTLGQGPEFLTYFQNEAQLEKSRLLSDRFSAERPKGSFSTLEIQRTEQGDSAMYLCASSLVLAGTGANVLTFGAGSRLTVL.